This is a list of T cell receptor beta chains from one sample in a study of regulatory T cells in long-lasting Graves disease. TCRdb re-called the multiplex PCR reads with MiXCR, one entry per CDR3 protein. This table holds about 450,000 distinct CDR3 sequences, roughly 17% found once. This same sample was also part of a study on T cells in Graves' hyperthyroidism and ophthalmopathy.

The sample consisted of peripheral blood mononuclear cells (PBMCs), taken at new diagnosis, from a patient treated with antithyroid drugs. Receptors were obtained from a woman in her thirties with Graves disease. Both conserved end residues are part of each CDR3. D genes are given only for firm matches. Clone size is not always given. Where it is, it says once, few, many or a class for expanded clones.

j_call clone_size v_call d_call cdr3_aa cdr3_nt
TRBJ2-3 many TRBV11-2 - CASSPIPRRTDTQYF TGTGCCAGCAGCCCCATCCCCCGGCGCACAGATACGCAGTATTTT
TRBJ1-1 - TRBV28 - CASSLGELNTEAFF TGTGCCAGCAGTTTAGGGGAGTTGAACACTGAAGCTTTCTTT
TRBJ2-5 - TRBV20-1 - CSATGSWETQYF TGCAGTGCTACAGGGAGTTGGGAGACCCAGTACTTC
TRBJ2-1 many TRBV5-1 TRBD2 CASSSGLAGTFEQFF TGCGCCAGCAGCTCTGGACTAGCGGGAACCTTTGAGCAGTTCTTC
TRBJ1-3 - TRBV10-3 - CAISEGIGNTIYF TGTGCCATCAGTGAGGGGATTGGAAACACCATATATTTT
TRBJ2-3 many TRBV18 - CASSPPGRADTQYF TGTGCCAGCTCACCACCGGGCCGGGCAGATACGCAGTATTTT
TRBJ1-2 - TRBV15 - CATSSRIQLGSSKGYTF TGTGCCACCAGCAGCCGAATTCAACTAGGCTCGTCTAAAGGCTACACCTTC
TRBJ2-7 few TRBV5-8 TRBD2 CASSRRGGLSREQYF TGTGCCAGCAGCCGCCGGGGGGGCCTCAGTCGAGAGCAGTACTTC
TRBJ2-1 many TRBV30 TRBD2 CASHLLREVGEQFF TGTGCCTCCCACCTGTTGCGGGAGGTGGGTGAGCAGTTCTTC
TRBJ1-3 - TRBV6-2/TRBV6-3 - CASSSGSGSGNTIYF TGTGCCAGCAGTTCAGGGTCAGGTTCTGGAAACACCATATATTTT
TRBJ1-5 many TRBV6-2/TRBV6-3 - CASSPIPGDVKGNQPQHF TGTGCCAGCAGCCCCATCCCGGGGGACGTCAAGGGCAATCAGCCCCAGCATTTT
TRBJ2-7 - TRBV6-1 - CASSNPGKGLAYEQYF TGTGCCAGCAGCAACCCTGGAAAAGGGTTGGCCTACGAGCAGTACTTC
TRBJ2-3 - TRBV18 - CASTRGHTDTQYF TGTGCCAGCACGCGGGGGCACACAGATACGCAGTATTTT
TRBJ2-2 many TRBV20-1 TRBD2 CSAARGRAGELFF TGCAGTGCTGCGCGGGGGAGGGCCGGGGAGCTGTTTTTT
TRBJ2-2 few TRBV15 - CATQNIHRNTGELFF TGTGCCACTCAGAATATCCACAGGAACACCGGGGAGCTGTTTTTT
TRBJ1-5 many TRBV12-3/TRBV12-4 - CASSIMTGGDRVHQPQHF TGTGCCAGCAGTATTATGACCGGTGGCGATAGGGTCCATCAGCCCCAGCATTTT
TRBJ1-1 few TRBV15 - CATSSPNTVTEAFF TGTGCCACCAGCAGCCCAAATACGGTGACTGAAGCTTTCTTT
TRBJ1-4 many TRBV6-5 - CASSYVGGANEKLFF TGTGCCAGCAGTTACGTTGGGGGTGCTAATGAAAAACTGTTTTTT
TRBJ2-3 - TRBV19 - CASSIVASSSTDTQYF TGTGCCAGTAGTATAGTGGCTAGCAGCAGCACAGATACGCAGTATTTT
TRBJ2-1 many TRBV6-1 - CASTLQAGPRDSYNEQFF TGTGCCAGCACTTTACAGGCAGGACCCAGAGACTCCTACAATGAGCAGTTCTTC
TRBJ2-1 - TRBV15 - CATSREGYEQFF TGTGCCACCAGCAGAGAAGGGTATGAGCAGTTCTTC
TRBJ1-2 few TRBV7-2 - CASSLEQGGYTF TGTGCCAGCAGCTTAGAGCAGGGTGGCTACACCTTC
TRBJ2-7 many TRBV11-2 - CASSIQGGSSSYEQYF TGTGCCAGCAGCATTCAGGGGGGGAGTAGCTCCTACGAGCAGTACTTC
TRBJ2-1 - TRBV10-3 - CAISELVSSSYNEQFF TGTGCCATCAGTGAGCTTGTCTCTTCTTCCTACAATGAGCAGTTCTTC
TRBJ1-5 - TRBV12-3/TRBV12-4 - CASSFSRDQPQHF TGTGCCAGCAGTTTCAGCAGGGATCAGCCCCAGCATTTT
TRBJ1-5 many TRBV9 TRBD1 CASSVEGTVYQPQHF TGTGCCAGCAGCGTAGAAGGGACAGTGTATCAGCCCCAGCATTTT
TRBJ1-1 - TRBV19 - CASSIKGEAFF TGTGCCAGTAGTATAAAAGGGGAGGCTTTCTTT
TRBJ2-5 many TRBV4-1 - CASSQDEGSGETQYF TGCGCCAGCAGCCAAGATGAGGGATCGGGTGAGACCCAGTACTTC
TRBJ1-6 - TRBV20-1 - CSASTLRGRAVLNSPPHF TGCAGTGCTAGTACCCTGCGGGGCAGGGCGGTTCTCAATTCACCCCCCCACTTT
TRBJ2-7 many TRBV11-2 - CASSLLAGEAAEQYF TGTGCCAGCAGCTTACTTGCTGGGGAAGCGGCCGAGCAGTACTTC
TRBJ2-7 - TRBV27 - CASSPMDSTYEQYF TGTGCCAGCAGTCCGATGGACAGTACCTACGAGCAGTACTTC